A selection of T cell receptor beta chains follows, all from one sample in a study of T-cell reconstitution after alpha-beta-depleted transplantation in children. TCRdb reprocessed the PCR reads via MiXCR and lists one record per CDR3 protein. The sample yields a few hundred thousand distinct CDR3 sequences, 25% to 30% seen once. The sequencing used PBMCs, collected before TCRalphabeta/CD19-depleted stem cell transplant. Receptors were obtained from a boy under two years old with Wiskott-Aldrich syndrome, due to receive a stem cell transplant. Each CDR3 is given without its conserved first and last residue. The order of the fields is V gene, CDR3 length, CDR3 protein.

>TRBV20-1|10
SAAENTGELF
>TRBV5-1|13
ASSTGLAGPDTQY
>TRBV5-1|14
ASSFEPDREGTEAF
>TRBV11-2|13
ASSLPGQGPHGYT
>TRBV4-1|12
ASSPEIAAYEQY
>TRBV6-1|12
ASSGGAERGEQY
>TRBV7-9|12
VSSLGLRAYEQY
>TRBV12-3/TRBV12-4|12
ASSGTSAHNEQF
>TRBV5-1|12
ASSGGLLGNEQF
>TRBV20-1|11
SAREGTVSPLH
>TRBV12-3/TRBV12-4|12
ASTQGAGGGGYT
>TRBV27|13
ASSLYRDRNSPLH
>TRBV5-1|12
ASSLVSGHNEQF
>TRBV4-1|13
ASSQRDRGNEKLF
>TRBV5-1|13
ASSVGRGGTGELF
>TRBV5-1|14
ASSLSLGWQGAEAF
>TRBV18|13
ASSPGQIAKNIQY
>TRBV5-1|9
ASIQGYEQF
>TRBV29-1|13
SVEDWVGMSYEQY
>TRBV20-1|9
SAKENTEAF
>TRBV6-1|11
ASSRGRSTEAF
>TRBV7-2|14
ASRVTGTLSYNEQF
>TRBV12-3/TRBV12-4|14
ASGLTGTGGSKTQY
>TRBV5-1|12
ASSLVTGSYGYT
>TRBV20-1|14
SARGLAGGPIGELF
>TRBV12-3/TRBV12-4|10
ASSFSRGKLF
>TRBV6-5|13
ASSYGGQGTGELF
>TRBV7-9|13
ASSLEWAVNTEAF
>TRBV3-1|12
ASSQGHRVYEQY
>TRBV5-1|17
ASSLWSGQGNSGANVLT